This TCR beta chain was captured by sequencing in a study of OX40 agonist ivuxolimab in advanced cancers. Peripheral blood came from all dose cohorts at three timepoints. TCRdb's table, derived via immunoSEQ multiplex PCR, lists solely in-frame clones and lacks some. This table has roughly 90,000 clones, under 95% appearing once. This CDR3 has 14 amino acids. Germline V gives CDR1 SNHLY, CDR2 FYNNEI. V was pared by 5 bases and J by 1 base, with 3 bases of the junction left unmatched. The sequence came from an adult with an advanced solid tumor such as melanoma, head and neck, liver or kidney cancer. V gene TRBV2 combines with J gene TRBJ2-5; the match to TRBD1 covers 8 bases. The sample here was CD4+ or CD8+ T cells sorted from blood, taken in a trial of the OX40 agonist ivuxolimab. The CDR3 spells CASSPGQVQETQYF. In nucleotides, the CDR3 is TGTGCCAGCAGTCCGGGACAGGTCCAAGAGACCCAGTACTTC.